This TCR beta chain emerged from a study of blood T cell repertoires in COVID-19. The CDR3 has 15 amino acids. The germline V gene encodes CDR1 SGHRS and CDR2 YFSETQ. V lost 0 bases, J lost 3 bases, and 4 bases stayed unmatched. Some clones are missing from TCRdb's copy, which holds only in-frame ones; the method was immunoSEQ multiplex PCR. The sample lists roughly 240,000 clones; roughly 82% were seen once. Study members were between about 18 and 95 years old and lived in 25 or so US regions. The chain recombines TRBV5-1 with TRBJ2-3, with 7 bases aligning to TRBD2. This receptor was identified in a woman aged 45-59 years who had recovered from COVID-19. The sample was PBMCs or T cells enriched from blood (not recorded which). In DNA form, the CDR3 reads TGCGCCAGCAGCTTGGTTTTGGGGGGGACAGATACGCAGTATTTT. It codes for CASSLVLGGTDTQYF. The full variable domain, rest sourced from reference TRBV5-1 and TRBJ2-3, is KAGVTQTPRYLIKTRGQQVTLSCSPISGHRSVSWYQQTPGQGLQFLFEYFSETQRNKGNFPGRFSGRQFSNSRSEMNVSTLELGDSALYLCASSLVLGGTDTQYFGPGTRLTVL.